A single sample is the source of the 23 T cell receptor beta chains below, sequenced in a study of T cell repertoires in cytomegalovirus infection. One entry per CDR3 protein results from TCRdb running MiXCR on the reads. The sample records about 740,000 distinct CDR3 sequences, about a third being singletons. Sequences were obtained from PBMCs. The receptors shown here come from a human donor in good health (CMV status not recorded). Some clones in this sample may be carry-over from other donors' samples.

This clonotype has ten or more counts. The chain couples TRBV7-8 to TRBJ1-1; D is unresolved. In germline, CDR1 is SGHVS, CDR2 FQNEAQ. The ends were cut back, 5 bases at V and 1 base at J, with 8 bases in the middle. CDR3 length: 13 amino acids. The CDR3 loop reads CASSQAGNTEAFF. CDR3 nucleotides: TGTGCCAGCAGCCAAGCGGGGAACACTGAAGCTTTCTTT. The complete variable domain, with remaining parts taken from reference TRBV7-8 and TRBJ1-1, reads GAGVSQSPRYKVAKRGQDVALRCDPISGHVSLFWYQQALGQGPEFLTYFQNEAQLDKSGLPSDRFFAERPEGSVSTLKIQRTQQEDSAVYLCASSQAGNTEAFFGQGTRLTVV.

Comment on this clonotype: A read error is possible here, since a much larger clone lies one base away. Here the CDR3 omits its conserved ending phenylalanine or tryptophan, so a read error is the likely source. The DNA is omitted, as the CDR3 cannot be located on it reliably, and the CDR3 follows TCRdb's listing. The chain's CDR3 is CASSFVGGAGYL. The V and J genes are TRBV7-2 and TRBJ2-7; the table's D call, TRBD1, was not checked against the DNA. The CDR3 length equals 12 residues, ends included. Germline V CDR1 and CDR2: SGHTA, FQGNSA.

This clonotype was seen many times. One end of the junction varies from germline; a read error may be responsible. The chain joins TRBV7-9 to TRBJ1-1; D gene unclear. The CDR3 consists of 13 residues. Germline CDR1 SEHNR, CDR2 FQNEAQ (reference sequence). This CDR3 reads CASSATPDRLQAF. DNA for the CDR3: TGTGCCAGCAGCGCCACCCCGGACCGTCTCCAGGCCTTT.

Concerning this clonotype itself: The junction does not match germline at one end; this may be a read error. DNA of the CDR3: TGTGCCAGCAGCGAAGGCCCAGGGGCTTACGAGCAGTACTTC. As protein: CASSEGPGAYEQYF. V gene TRBV6-1 combines with J gene TRBJ2-7; perhaps TRBD1 as D (6 bases). The CDR3 contains 14 residues. Germline lookup yields CDR1 MNHNS and CDR2 SASEGT.

This clonotype was seen just once. Because it lacks the conserved phenylalanine or tryptophan at the end, this CDR3 is likely a read error. The chain joins TRBV10-3 to TRBJ2-7; 10 nucleotides agree with TRBD2. The V and J ends lost 11 bases and 4 bases, in that order; junction bases with no gene match: 8. CDR1 is ENHRY, CDR2 SYGVKD, per germline. The CDR3 contains 13 residues. CDR3 loop: CAVGGSGGYEQYL. CDR3 DNA sequence: TGTGCCGTAGGGGGTAGCGGGGGGTACGAGCAGTACTTA.

This clonotype was recorded at least ten times. The rearrangement joins TRBV7-2 to TRBJ2-1; 11 bases agree with TRBD2. V was pared by 3 bases and J by 5 bases, with 9 bases of the junction left unmatched. This CDR3 is 17 amino acids long. Germline CDR1 and CDR2: SGHTA and FQGNSA. The CDR3 nucleotides are TGTGCCAGCAGCTTGACCGGGACTAGCGGTGCGAACAATGAGCAGTTCTTC. Translation gives CASSLTGTSGANNEQFF.

Concerning this clonotype: Possible read error: a much larger clone is one base away. Without the conserved terminal phenylalanine or tryptophan, this CDR3 likely stems from a read error. This CDR3 reads CASSPTAGLSGEQYL. The CDR3 bases are TGTGCCAGCAGTCCAACAGCTGGGCTATCAGGCGAGCAGTACTTA. This chain links TRBV7-2 with TRBJ2-7; unclear D gene. V was cut by 6 bases and J by 6 bases, with 21 bases left in between. CDR3 length: 15 amino acids. Germline assignment: CDR1 SGHTA and CDR2 FQGNSA.

The chain recombines TRBV7-9 with TRBJ1-4; no reliable D call. The germline V gene encodes CDR1 SEHNR and CDR2 FQNEAQ (reference sequence). With 5 bases removed from V and 6 bases from J, the gap between germline ends came to 16 bases. This CDR3 has 15 amino acids. The CDR3 here is CASSTRNLVDEKLFF. For the CDR3, the DNA is TGTGCCAGCAGCACAAGGAACCTGGTTGATGAAAAACTGTTTTTT.

The genes are TRBV4-2 and TRBJ2-1, with 8 bases lining up with TRBD2. This CDR3 has 16 residues. Per germline, CDR1 LGHNA and CDR2 YNFKEQ. V was clipped by 6 bases and J by 2 bases; unmatched bases: 9. The CDR3 spells CASRSGLEVAYNEQFF. The CDR3, as DNA: TGTGCCAGCAGATCGGGACTAGAGGTGGCCTACAATGAGCAGTTCTTC.

This clonotype was detected many times. The junction departs from germline at one end; a sequencing error may be responsible. This chain uses TRBV7-8 with TRBJ2-2; tentative D call: TRBD1 (5 bases). In germline, CDR1 is SGHVS, CDR2 FQNEAQ. The CDR3 contains 15 residues. The chain's CDR3 is CASSLGAQSPGELFF. As DNA, the CDR3 is TGTGCCAGCAGTTTAGGGGCCCAGTCGCCCGGGGAGCTGTTTTTT.

This clonotype came up a few times. The chain is built from TRBV28 and TRBJ2-5, with 8 bases aligning to TRBD1. The CDR3 is 14 amino acids. J gave up 4 bases and V 6 bases, and 7 bases lay outside the gene matches. Germline V gives CDR1 MDHEN, CDR2 SYDVKM. CDR3 in DNA: TGTGCCAGCAGAGACAGGGGAGTAGGAGAGACCCAGTACTTC. This translates into CASRDRGVGETQYF.

Details on this clonotype: Compared with germline, one end of the junction differs, possibly owing to a read error. This sequence joins TRBV28 and TRBJ2-7; 8 bases are a match to TRBD1. The CDR3 extends over 15 amino acids. Germline V CDR1 and CDR2: MDHEN, SYDVKM. The chain's CDR3 is CAGSLTGTGAYEQYF. The CDR3 DNA follows: TGTGCCGGCAGCCTTACCGGGACAGGTGCCTACGAGCAGTACTTC.

This clonotype was seen more than once but under ten times. The chain uses TRBV5-1 and TRBJ1-6; the D is unclear. CDR3 size: 15 residues. The ends were cut back, 4 bases at V and 7 bases at J, with 15 bases in the middle. CDR1 and CDR2 (germline): SGHRS, YFSETQ. This CDR3 reads CASSKEHNGNSPLHF. Written as DNA, the CDR3 is TGCGCCAGCAGCAAAGAGCACAACGGGAATTCACCCCTCCACTTT.

V and J are TRBV7-6 and TRBJ1-4; no definite D call. The germline V gene has CDR1 SGHVS and CDR2 FNYEAQ. The CDR3 extends over 16 amino acids. V was pared by 1 base and J by 3 bases, with 12 bases between. The CDR3 loop is CASSLVGRAPNEKLFF. The CDR3 coding sequence is TGTGCCAGCAGCTTAGTTGGAAGGGCCCCTAATGAAAAACTGTTTTTT.

This clonotype was detected many times. The gene calls are TRBV7-2 and TRBJ2-7; the D is unclear. The V end lost 1 base, the J end lost 3 bases, and 10 bases lay between the germline ends. The CDR3 covers 14 residues. The germline CDR1 and CDR2 sequences are SGHTA and FQGNSA. DNA of the CDR3: TGTGCCAGCAGCTTAGAAGTCCACCTCTACGAGCAGTACTTC. Encoded protein: CASSLEVHLYEQYF.

The rearrangement joins TRBV6-6 to TRBJ2-1; D not certain. CDR3 size: 13 residues. From germline, CDR1 is MNHNY and CDR2 SVGAGI (reference sequence). Trimming cost V 0 bases and J 8 bases, with 8 bases left between them. This chain's CDR3 is CASSYSDRHEQFF. CDR3 DNA: TGTGCCAGCAGTTACTCTGATAGACATGAGCAGTTCTTC.

In this sample, this clonotype turned up many times. The chain uses TRBV11-2 and TRBJ2-7; D not resolved. Germline V gives CDR1 SGHAT, CDR2 FQNNGV. The CDR3 loop spans 15 amino acids. Trimming pared 5 bases from V and 2 bases from J, leaving 16 bases between. CDR3 sequence reads: CASSPDLFGAYEQYF. For the CDR3, the DNA is TGTGCCAGCAGCCCTGATTTATTTGGGGCCTACGAGCAGTACTTC.

A few counts support this clonotype. The V and J genes are TRBV27 and TRBJ2-3; D is unclear. The CDR3 consists of 14 residues. Germline CDR1 is MNHEY and CDR2 is SMNVEV (reference sequence). V lost 4 bases and J lost 4, with 12 bases in between. The CDR3: CASSSRYSPDTQYF. The DNA of the CDR3 is TGTGCCAGCAGTTCCCGCTATAGCCCAGATACGCAGTATTTT.

The V call is TRBV7-2, the J call TRBJ2-7, with D possibly being TRBD2 (6 bases). Germline CDR1 SGHTA, CDR2 FQGNSA. V was cut by 7 bases and J by 3 bases, with 16 bases left in between. This CDR3 contains 14 residues. The CDR3 is CASTTFPGDYEQYF. The CDR3 DNA reads as TGTGCCAGCACCACATTCCCGGGGGACTACGAGCAGTACTTC.

The chain recombines TRBV6-6 with TRBJ2-7, with D possibly matching TRBD1 (5 bases). Between the trimmed V and J ends, which lost 8 bases and 5 bases, there was a span of 13 bases. The CDR3 length is 12 residues. Germline lookup yields CDR1 MNHNY and CDR2 SVGAGI (reference sequence). The DNA for the CDR3 is TGTGCCAGCGGGCAGGGTCCCCACGAGCAGTACTTC. Amino acids: CASGQGPHEQYF.

The table lists this clonotype with a few counts. This chain uses TRBV7-2 with TRBJ1-5; TRBD1 matches 8 bases. From germline, CDR1 is SGHTA and CDR2 FQGNSA. V shed 5 bases and J 5 bases; nucleotides not matched to a gene: 14. The CDR3 consists of 17 residues. The CDR3 DNA reads TGTGCCAGCAGCCCTCTACCTCCGGGACAGGTTTATCAGCCCCAGCATTTT. This gives the protein CASSPLPPGQVYQPQHF.

On this clonotype itself: This may be a read error, as it is one base from a much larger clone. The CDR3 DNA sequence: TGTGCCAGCAGTTACTCGTTAACTAGCGGGAGACGTCTGTTATTC. Encoded protein: CASSYSLTSGRRLLF. The J gene is TRBJ2-1, the V gene TRBV6-5, with 11 nucleotides matching TRBD2. Germline V gene sequence: CDR1 MNHEY, CDR2 SVGAGI. This CDR3 region has 15 residues.

There are a few counts of this clonotype. The rearrangement links TRBV20-1 to TRBJ2-3, with 11 positions matching TRBD2. Per germline, CDR1 DFQATT and CDR2 SNEGSKA (reference sequence). J was trimmed by 4 bases and V by 5 bases; bases with no gene match: 5. The CDR3 runs to 14 residues. This CDR3 is CSAGVAGGPDTQYF. The DNA for the CDR3 is TGCAGTGCTGGAGTAGCGGGAGGGCCAGATACGCAGTATTTT.